This entry features one TCR beta chain sequence. What it recognizes is unknown. Data came from immunoSEQ multiplex PCR; TCRdb stores just in-frame clones and leaves some out. Of about 13,000 clones in the sample, roughly 79% were seen once. Germline trimming cut 4 bases from V and 2 bases from J; bases unmatched to any gene: 9. The CDR3 is made up of 16 amino acids. Germline CDR1 reads SGHNT; CDR2 reads YYREEE (reference sequence). This specimen belongs to a study of a mutant IDH1 vaccine in newly diagnosed glioma. Described time point: week 47, end of study. Mutant IDH1 20-mer peptide, at 300 ug, made up each vaccine dose, with topical imiquimod.

The material was PBMCs, obtained from a glioma patient whose treatment included an IDH1 peptide vaccine. This chain uses TRBV5-4 with TRBJ2-5; 9 nucleotides agree with TRBD1. This receptor was identified in a woman aged 40 to 50 with glioma. CDR3 sequence reads: CASSVTGGAGQETQYF. CDR3 in DNA: TGTGCCAGCAGCGTAACAGGGGGCGCGGGGCAAGAGACCCAGTACTTC.